This T cell receptor (beta chain) is drawn from a study of shared clonotypes between healthy human individuals. Overall study results and limits: Estimated richness was generally greater in naive than memory subsets.

Naive CD8 populations comprised CD45RO-negative cells positively selected for CCR7, excluding terminally differentiated effector memory CD45RA+ cells. Every immunoSEQ plate was one replicate of a subset's evenly spread DNA. In the sorted-subset replicate PCRs, approximately 200 ng DNA, 25,000 to 30,000 T cell genomes, was used. Sequencing was performed with immunoSEQ multiplex PCR; in TCRdb, only in-frame clones are kept and a portion is missing. The sample lists around 560,000 clones, 90% to 95% occurring once. This clone was recorded once. As yet, its antigen is unknown. Trimming removed 7 bases at V and 2 bases at J, with 18 bases between. The CDR3 totals 15 residues. Germline lookup yields CDR1 SQVTM and CDR2 ANQGSEA.

The TCR comes from a woman in her twenties or thirties in good health. V usage is TRBV29-1 and J usage is TRBJ2-1, with a possible D match to TRBD2 (5 bases). The sequencing sample was made of naive CD8+ T cells sorted from blood. The CDR3 DNA follows: TGCAGCGCCAGCGGAGCGGAGTTACCCTACAATGAGCAGTTCTTC. This gives the protein CSASGAELPYNEQFF.